These 7 T cell receptor beta chains share one sample of origin, sequenced in a study of response to subunit inactivated influenza vaccine. From the RT-PCR reads, TCRdb called clonotypes with MiXCR, one entry per CDR3 protein. Counted here are under 500,000 distinct CDR3 sequences, roughly 9.8% occurring once; the ten biggest clones make up more than 10%. Specimen: PBMCs from blood, collected roughly 46 days after vaccination. These receptors were obtained from a man aged 45-65 years who received an inactivated influenza vaccine.

The V call is TRBV20-1, the J call TRBJ2-3, with 10 bases that match TRBD1. The CDR3 is 14 amino acids. From germline, CDR1 is DFQATT and CDR2 SNEGSKA (reference sequence). The trim removed 6 bases at V and 3 bases at J, leaving 6 bases unmatched. The CDR3 sequence is CSARQGAGTDTQYF. DNA for the CDR3: TGCAGTGCCAGACAGGGGGCTGGGACAGATACGCAGTATTTT.

This chain uses TRBV20-1 with TRBJ2-5, with 8 bases aligning to TRBD1. Germline lookup yields CDR1 DFQATT and CDR2 SNEGSKA (reference sequence). This CDR3 contains 15 residues. The V segment lost 7 bases and the J segment 2 bases; nucleotides outside the gene matches: 12. CDR3 region: CSGGPGQDGQETQYF. CDR3 nucleotide sequence: TGCAGTGGAGGTCCGGGACAGGACGGTCAAGAGACCCAGTACTTC.

The chain combines TRBV4-3 with TRBJ2-1; tentative D call: TRBD2 (6 bases). V lost 4 bases to trimming and J lost 6 bases, with 16 bases between them. Germline V gene lookup returns CDR1 LGHNA and CDR2 YSLEER. The CDR3 covers 15 residues. Here the CDR3 reads CASSPGGTVSNEQFF. For the CDR3, the DNA is TGCGCCAGCAGCCCGGGCGGGACTGTCTCCAATGAGCAGTTCTTC.

The chain links TRBV5-6 to TRBJ2-7; 7 nucleotides match TRBD1. The V gene end was trimmed by 5 bases and the J gene end by 8 bases; junction bases not matched to a gene: 10. Per the germline V gene, CDR1 is SGHDT and CDR2 is YYEEEE. This CDR3 spans 13 amino acids. For the CDR3, the DNA is TGTGCCAGCAGTCCAGACAGGGCAGAAAAGCAGTACTTC. It translates to CASSPDRAEKQYF.

Of note for this clonotype: One end of the junction is discordant with germline, which a read error may explain. The chain has TRBV4-3 and TRBJ2-1; D is possibly TRBD1 (6 bases). This CDR3 comprises 18 residues. The germline V gene encodes CDR1 LGHNA and CDR2 YSLEER. The CDR3 loop is CASSQDINRETTYNVQFF. Written as DNA, the CDR3 is TGCGCCAGCAGCCAAGATATTAACAGGGAGACTACCTACAATGTGCAGTTCTTC.

This clonotype was seen a handful of times. The chain couples TRBV7-8 to TRBJ2-7; TRBD1 aligns across 7 bases. Trimming removed 5 bases from V and 5 bases from J; junction bases left unmatched: 15. CDR1 and CDR2 from the germline V gene are SGHVS and FQNEAQ. CDR3 length: 16 amino acids. The CDR3 sequence: CASSPDRVFVADEQYF. Here the CDR3 DNA reads TGTGCCAGCAGCCCAGACAGGGTCTTCGTGGCCGACGAGCAGTACTTC.

CDR3 protein: CASSEMDRNSPLHF. Written as DNA, the CDR3 is TGTGCCAGCAGTGAAATGGACAGAAATTCACCCCTCCACTTT. The gene calls are TRBV6-1 and TRBJ1-6; D possibly corresponds to TRBD1 (6 bases). The CDR3 sequence is 14 residues long. Per the germline V gene, CDR1 is MNHNS and CDR2 is SASEGT. The V gene lost 2 bases and the J gene lost 7 bases, with 9 bases spanning the gap.